These 2 T cell receptor beta chains were all obtained from the same sample, sequenced in a study of shared clonotypes between healthy human individuals. Data came from immunoSEQ multiplex PCR; TCRdb stores just in-frame clones and leaves some out. This sample has about 1.5 million clones, with 98% found just once. The sequencing sample was made of naive CD4+ T cells sorted from blood. Documented subset: CD45RA+ positively selected. The receptors derive from a young man in good health.

For this clone: This sample includes further DNA sequences coding for the same CDR3. The chain joins TRBV5-4 to TRBJ2-7; 15 bases line up with TRBD2. J gave up 4 bases and V 5 bases, and 4 bases lay outside the gene matches. CDR3 length: 15 residues. Germline V gene data show CDR1 as SGHNT and CDR2 as YYREEE (reference sequence). The CDR3 region is CASSLGTSGRYEQYF. CDR3 nucleotide sequence: TGTGCCAGCAGTTTAGGGACTAGCGGGAGGTACGAGCAGTACTTC.

The rearrangement uses TRBV28 and TRBJ2-7; the match to TRBD1 covers 11 bases. The CDR3 has 16 residues. The trim removed 4 bases at V and 7 bases at J, leaving 12 bases unmatched. Germline V gene sequence: CDR1 MDHEN, CDR2 SYDVKM. As DNA, the CDR3 is TGTGCCAGCAGTTCCGATCCGGGACAGGGGGATAGGGAGCAGTACTTC. Its translation is CASSSDPGQGDREQYF.